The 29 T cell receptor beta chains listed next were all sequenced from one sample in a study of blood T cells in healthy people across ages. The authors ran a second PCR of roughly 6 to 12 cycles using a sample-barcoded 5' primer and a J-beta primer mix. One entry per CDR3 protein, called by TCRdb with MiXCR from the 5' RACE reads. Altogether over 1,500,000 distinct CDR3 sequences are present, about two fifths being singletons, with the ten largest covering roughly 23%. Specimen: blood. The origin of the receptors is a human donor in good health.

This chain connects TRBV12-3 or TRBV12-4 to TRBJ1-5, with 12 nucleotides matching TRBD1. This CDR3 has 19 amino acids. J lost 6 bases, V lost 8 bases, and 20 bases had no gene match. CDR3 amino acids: CASWIKRDRGLGVVQPQHF. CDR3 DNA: TGTGCCAGCTGGATAAAACGGGACAGGGGGCTGGGGGTTGTTCAGCCCCAGCATTTT.

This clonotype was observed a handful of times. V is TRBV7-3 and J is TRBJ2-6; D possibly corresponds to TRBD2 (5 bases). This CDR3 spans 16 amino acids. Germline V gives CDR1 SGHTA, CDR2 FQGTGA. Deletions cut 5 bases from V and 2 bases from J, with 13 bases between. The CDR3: CASSPTRNPGANVLTF. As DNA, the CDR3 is TGTGCCAGCAGCCCTACTAGGAACCCTGGGGCCAACGTCCTGACTTTC.

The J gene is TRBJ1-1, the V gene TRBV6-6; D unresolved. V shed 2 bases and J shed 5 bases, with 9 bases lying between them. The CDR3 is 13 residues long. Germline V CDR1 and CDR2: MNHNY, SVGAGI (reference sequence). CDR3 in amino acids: CASSYGERTEAFF. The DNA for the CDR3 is TGTGCCAGCAGTTACGGGGAACGAACTGAAGCTTTCTTT.

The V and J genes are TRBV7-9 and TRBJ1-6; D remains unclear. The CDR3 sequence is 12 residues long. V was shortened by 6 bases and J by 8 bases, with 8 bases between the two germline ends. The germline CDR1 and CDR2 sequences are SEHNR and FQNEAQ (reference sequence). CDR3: CASSLSDSPLHF. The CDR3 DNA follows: TGTGCCAGCAGTCTTAGCGATTCACCCCTCCACTTT.

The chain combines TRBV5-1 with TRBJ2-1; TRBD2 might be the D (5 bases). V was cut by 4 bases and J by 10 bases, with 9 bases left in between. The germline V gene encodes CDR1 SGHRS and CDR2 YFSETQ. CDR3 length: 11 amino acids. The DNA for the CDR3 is TGCGCCAGCAGCCCGGGGTTGGAGCAGTTCTTC. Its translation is CASSPGLEQFF.

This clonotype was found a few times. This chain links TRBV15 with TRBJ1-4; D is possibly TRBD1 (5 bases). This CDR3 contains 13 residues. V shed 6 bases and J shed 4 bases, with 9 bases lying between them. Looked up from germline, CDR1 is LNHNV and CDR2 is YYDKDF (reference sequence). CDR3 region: CATSRGINEKLFF. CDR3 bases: TGTGCCACCAGTCGGGGGATTAATGAAAAACTGTTTTTT.

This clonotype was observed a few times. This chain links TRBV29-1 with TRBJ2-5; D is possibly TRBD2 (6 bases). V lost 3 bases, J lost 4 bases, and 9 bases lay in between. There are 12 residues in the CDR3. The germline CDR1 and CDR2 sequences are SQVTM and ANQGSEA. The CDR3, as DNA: TGCAGCGTTGATGAGGGAGGAGAGACCCAGTACTTC. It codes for CSVDEGGETQYF. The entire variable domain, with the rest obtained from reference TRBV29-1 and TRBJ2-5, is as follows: SAVISQKPSRDICQRGTSLTIQCQVDSQVTMMFWYRQQPGQSLTLIATANQGSEATYESGFVIDKFPISRPNLTFSTLTVSNMSPEDSSIYLCSVDEGGETQYFGPGTRLLVL.

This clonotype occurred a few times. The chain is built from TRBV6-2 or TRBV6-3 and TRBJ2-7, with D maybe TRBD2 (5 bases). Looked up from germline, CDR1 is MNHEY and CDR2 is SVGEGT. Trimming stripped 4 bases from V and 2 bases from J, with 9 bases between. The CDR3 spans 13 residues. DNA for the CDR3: TGTGCCAGCAGTTCGGGGAAGACCTACGAGCAGTACTTC. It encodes CASSSGKTYEQYF.

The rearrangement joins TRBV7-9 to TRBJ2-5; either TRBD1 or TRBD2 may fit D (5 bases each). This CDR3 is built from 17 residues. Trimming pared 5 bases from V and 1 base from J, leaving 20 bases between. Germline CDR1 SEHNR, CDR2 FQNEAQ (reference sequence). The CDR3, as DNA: TGTGCCAGCAGCCCTAGGACGGGACGGAGGTTCCAAGAGACCCAGTACTTC. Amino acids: CASSPRTGRRFQETQYF.

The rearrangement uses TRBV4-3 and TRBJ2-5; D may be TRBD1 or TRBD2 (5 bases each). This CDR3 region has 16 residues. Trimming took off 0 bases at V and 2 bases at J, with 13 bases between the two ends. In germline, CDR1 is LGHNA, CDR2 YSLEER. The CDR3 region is CASSQDLLGEQETQYF. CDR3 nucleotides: TGCGCCAGCAGCCAAGATTTACTGGGGGAACAAGAGACCCAGTACTTC.

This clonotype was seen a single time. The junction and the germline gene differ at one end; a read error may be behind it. The DNA of the CDR3 is TGTGCCTGCAGTTTACTGGCGGGGAACTACGAGCAGTACTTC. Its translation: CACSLLAGNYEQYF. The chain carries TRBV28 and TRBJ2-7, with a possible D match to TRBD2 (6 bases). Germline CDR1 reads MDHEN; CDR2 reads SYDVKM. The CDR3 loop spans 14 amino acids. Filled out from reference TRBV28 and TRBJ2-7, the complete variable domain reads DVKVTQSSRYLVKRTGEKVFLECVQDMDHENMFWYRQDPGLGLRLIYFSYDVKMKEKGDIPEGYSVSREKKERFSLILESASTNQTSMYLCACSLLAGNYEQYFGPGTRLTVT.

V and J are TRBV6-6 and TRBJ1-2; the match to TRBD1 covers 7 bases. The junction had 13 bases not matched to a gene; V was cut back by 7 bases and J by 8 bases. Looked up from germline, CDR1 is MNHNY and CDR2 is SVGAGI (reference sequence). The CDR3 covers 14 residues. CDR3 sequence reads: CASNYEGAGGGYTF. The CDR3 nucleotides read TGTGCCAGCAACTACGAGGGGGCCGGGGGAGGCTACACCTTC.

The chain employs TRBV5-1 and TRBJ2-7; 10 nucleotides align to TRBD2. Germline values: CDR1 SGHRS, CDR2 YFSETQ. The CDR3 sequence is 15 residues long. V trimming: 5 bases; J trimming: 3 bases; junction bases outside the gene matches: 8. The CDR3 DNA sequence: TGCGCCAGCAGTTACCTAGCGGGGGCATACTACGAGCAGTACTTC. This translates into CASSYLAGAYYEQYF. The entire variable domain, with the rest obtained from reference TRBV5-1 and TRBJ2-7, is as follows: KAGVTQTPRYLIKTRGQQVTLSCSPISGHRSVSWYQQTPGQGLQFLFEYFSETQRNKGNFPGRFSGRQFSNSRSEMNVSTLELGDSALYLCASSYLAGAYYEQYFGPGTRLTVT.

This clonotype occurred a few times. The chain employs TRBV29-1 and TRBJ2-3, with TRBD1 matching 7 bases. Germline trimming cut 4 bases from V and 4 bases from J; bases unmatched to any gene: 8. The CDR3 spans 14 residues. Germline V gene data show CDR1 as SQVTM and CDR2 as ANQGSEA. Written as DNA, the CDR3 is TGCAGCGTTGGAAAAACAGGGGTGCCAGATACGCAGTATTTT. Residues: CSVGKTGVPDTQYF.

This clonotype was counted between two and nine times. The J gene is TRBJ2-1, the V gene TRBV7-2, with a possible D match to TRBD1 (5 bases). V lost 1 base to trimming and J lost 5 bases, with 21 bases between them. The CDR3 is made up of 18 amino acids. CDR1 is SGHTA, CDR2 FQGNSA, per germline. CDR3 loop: CASSLVGTGLGSNNEQFF. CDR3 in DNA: TGTGCCAGCAGCTTAGTGGGTACAGGATTGGGGTCAAACAATGAGCAGTTCTTC.

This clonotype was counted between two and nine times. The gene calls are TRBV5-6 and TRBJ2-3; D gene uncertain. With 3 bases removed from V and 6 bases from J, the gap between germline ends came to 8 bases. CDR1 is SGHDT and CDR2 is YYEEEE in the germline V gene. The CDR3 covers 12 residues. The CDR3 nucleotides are TGTGCCAGCAGCTACGATTGGGATACGCAGTATTTT. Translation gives CASSYDWDTQYF.

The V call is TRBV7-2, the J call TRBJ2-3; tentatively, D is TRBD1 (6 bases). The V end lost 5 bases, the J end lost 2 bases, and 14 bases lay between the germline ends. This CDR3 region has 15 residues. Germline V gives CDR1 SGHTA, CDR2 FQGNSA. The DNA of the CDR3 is TGTGCCAGCAGCATACAGGGCTTATTCACAGATACGCAGTATTTT. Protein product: CASSIQGLFTDTQYF.

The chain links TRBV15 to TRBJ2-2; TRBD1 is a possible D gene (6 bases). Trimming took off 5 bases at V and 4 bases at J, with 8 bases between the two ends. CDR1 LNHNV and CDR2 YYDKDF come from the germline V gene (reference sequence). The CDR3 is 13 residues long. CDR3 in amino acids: CATSRDITGELFF. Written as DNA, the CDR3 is TGTGCCACCAGCCGGGACATCACCGGGGAGCTGTTTTTT.

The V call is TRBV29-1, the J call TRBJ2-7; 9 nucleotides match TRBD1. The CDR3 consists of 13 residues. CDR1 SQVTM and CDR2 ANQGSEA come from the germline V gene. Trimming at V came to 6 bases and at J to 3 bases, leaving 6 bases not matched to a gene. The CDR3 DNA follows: TGCAGCGTCCGGGACAGGGAATACTACGAGCAGTACTTC. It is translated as CSVRDREYYEQYF.

For the CDR3, the DNA is TGTGCCATCAGTGTTTTGGAGGGGAAGGAGAGTCATGGCTACACCTTC. Its translation: CAISVLEGKESHGYTF. The V and J genes are TRBV10-3 and TRBJ1-2; D might be TRBD1 (5 bases). Looked up from germline, CDR1 is ENHRY and CDR2 is SYGVKD. The CDR3 contains 16 residues. V shed 4 bases and J shed 6 bases, with 21 bases lying between them.

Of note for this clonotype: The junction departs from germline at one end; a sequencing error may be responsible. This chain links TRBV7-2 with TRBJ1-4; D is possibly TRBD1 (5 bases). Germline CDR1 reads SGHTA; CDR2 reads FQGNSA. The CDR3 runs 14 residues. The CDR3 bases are TGTGCCAGCAGCGCGGGACCAACTAATGAAAAACGGTTTTTT. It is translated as CASSAGPTNEKRFF. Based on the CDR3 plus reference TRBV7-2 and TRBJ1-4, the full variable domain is GAGVSQSPSNKVTEKGKDVELRCDPISGHTALYWYRQSLGQGLEFLIYFQGNSAPDKSGLPSDRFSAERTGGSVSTLTIQRTQQEDSAVYLCASSAGPTNEKRFFGSGTQLSVL.

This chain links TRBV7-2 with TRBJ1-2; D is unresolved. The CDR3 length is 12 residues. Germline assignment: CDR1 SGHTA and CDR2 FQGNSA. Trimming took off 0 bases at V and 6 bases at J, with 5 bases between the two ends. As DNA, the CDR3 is TGTACCAGCAGCTTAGCAGGAAATGGCTACACCTTC. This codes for CTSSLAGNGYTF.

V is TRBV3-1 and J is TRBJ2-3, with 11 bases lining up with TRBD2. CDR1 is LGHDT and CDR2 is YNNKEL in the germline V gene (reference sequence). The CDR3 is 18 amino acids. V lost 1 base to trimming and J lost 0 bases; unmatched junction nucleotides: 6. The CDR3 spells CASSQVGLAGGSTDTQYF. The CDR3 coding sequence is TGTGCCAGCAGCCAAGTCGGCCTAGCGGGGGGAAGCACAGATACGCAGTATTTT.

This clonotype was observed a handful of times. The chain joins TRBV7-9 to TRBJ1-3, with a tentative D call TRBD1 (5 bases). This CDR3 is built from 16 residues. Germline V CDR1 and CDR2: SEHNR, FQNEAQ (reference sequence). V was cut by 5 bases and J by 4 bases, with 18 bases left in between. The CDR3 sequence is CASSQPRGLAGNTIYF. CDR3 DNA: TGTGCCAGCAGCCAGCCCCGGGGCCTTGCGGGAAACACCATATATTTT. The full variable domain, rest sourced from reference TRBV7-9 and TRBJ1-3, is DTGVSQNPRHKITKRGQNVTFRCDPISEHNRLYWYRQTLGQGPEFLTYFQNEAQLEKSRLLSDRFSAERPKGSFSTLEIQRTEQGDSAMYLCASSQPRGLAGNTIYFGEGSWLTVV.

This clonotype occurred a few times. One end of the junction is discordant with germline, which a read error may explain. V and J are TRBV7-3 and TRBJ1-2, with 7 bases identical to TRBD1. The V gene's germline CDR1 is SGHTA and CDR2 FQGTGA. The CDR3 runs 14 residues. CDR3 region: CASSSGEGGTGCTF. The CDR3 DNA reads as TGTGCCAGCAGCTCAGGGGAAGGGGGCACTGGCTGCACCTTC.

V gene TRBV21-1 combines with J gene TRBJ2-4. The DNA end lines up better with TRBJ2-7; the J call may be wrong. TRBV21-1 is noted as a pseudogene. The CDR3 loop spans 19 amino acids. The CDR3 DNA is TGTGCCAGCAGCAAAAGGTGTCGGTTCCAGGATAAGTGGCTATCCGAGCAGTACTTC. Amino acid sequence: CASSKRCRFQDKWLSEQYF.

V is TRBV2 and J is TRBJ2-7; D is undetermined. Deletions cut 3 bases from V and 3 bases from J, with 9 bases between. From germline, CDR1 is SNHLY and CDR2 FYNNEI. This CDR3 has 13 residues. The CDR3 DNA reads TGTGCCAGCAGTGATCGAGGCAACTACGAGCAGTACTTC. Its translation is CASSDRGNYEQYF.

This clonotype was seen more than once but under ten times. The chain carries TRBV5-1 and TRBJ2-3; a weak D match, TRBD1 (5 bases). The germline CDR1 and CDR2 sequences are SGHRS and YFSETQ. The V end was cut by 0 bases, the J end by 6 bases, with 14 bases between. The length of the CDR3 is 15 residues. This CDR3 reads CASSLVGRVVDTQYF. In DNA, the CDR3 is TGCGCCAGCAGCTTGGTGGGCAGGGTGGTCGATACGCAGTATTTT.

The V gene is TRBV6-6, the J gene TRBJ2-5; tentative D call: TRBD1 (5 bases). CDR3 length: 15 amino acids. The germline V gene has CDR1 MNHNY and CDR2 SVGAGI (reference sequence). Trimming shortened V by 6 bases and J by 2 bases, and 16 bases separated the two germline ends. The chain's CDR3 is CASSKPQGRQETQYF. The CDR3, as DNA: TGTGCCAGCAGCAAACCCCAGGGAAGGCAAGAGACCCAGTACTTC.